The 9 T cell receptor beta chains given below trace back to one sample, sequenced in a study of T cells in Graves' hyperthyroidism and ophthalmopathy. RNA transcripts were the template for amplifying TCR beta CDR3 regions. HTBI primers were used for first-round RT-PCR of the TCR CDR3. TCRdb re-derived calls from the multiplex PCR reads in MiXCR, one entry per CDR3 protein. The sample contains around 490,000 distinct CDR3 sequences, approximately 20% of which appear only once. The sample comprised blood. All receptors come from a man aged 35 to 55 with Graves' ophthalmopathy.

V and J are TRBV20-1 and TRBJ1-4, with D possibly being TRBD1 (6 bases). V was trimmed by 4 bases and J by 10 bases, leaving 19 bases between them. Looked up from germline, CDR1 is DFQATT and CDR2 is SNEGSKA (reference sequence). CDR3 length equals 14 residues. The CDR3 DNA reads as TGCAGTGCTAAGCCACAGGGTCCCCTCACAAAACTGTTTTTT. Residues: CSAKPQGPLTKLFF.

This clonotype was observed a few times. J is TRBJ1-2 and V is TRBV7-2; D unresolved. The CDR3 loop spans 13 amino acids. With 4 bases removed from V and 8 bases from J, the gap between germline ends came to 14 bases. Germline-derived CDR1 and CDR2 are SGHTA and FQGNSA. The CDR3 region is CASSSFSVKGYTF. CDR3 nucleotides: TGTGCCAGCAGCTCTTTTTCGGTAAAGGGCTACACCTTC. The whole variable domain, filled in from reference TRBV7-2 and TRBJ1-2, reads GAGVSQSPSNKVTEKGKDVELRCDPISGHTALYWYRQSLGQGLEFLIYFQGNSAPDKSGLPSDRFSAERTGGSVSTLTIQRTQQEDSAVYLCASSSFSVKGYTFGSGTRLTVV.

The J gene is TRBJ2-7, the V gene TRBV6-2 or TRBV6-3; D assignment may be TRBD1 or TRBD2 (5 bases each). The CDR3 length is 14 residues. V was pared by 5 bases and J by 5 bases, with 16 bases between. Germline V gene sequence: CDR1 MNHEY, CDR2 SVGEGT. CDR3: CASSGTWVIHEQYF. CDR3 sequence (DNA): TGTGCCAGCAGTGGGACGTGGGTGATCCACGAGCAGTACTTC.

The V and J genes are TRBV20-1 and TRBJ2-5; D could derive from TRBD1 or TRBD2 (5 bases each). CDR1 is DFQATT, CDR2 SNEGSKA, per germline (reference sequence). Trimming stripped 5 bases from V and 4 bases from J, with 11 bases between. The CDR3 has 12 residues. CDR3 protein: CSASHGGETQYF. DNA of the CDR3: TGCAGTGCTTCCCATGGGGGAGAGACCCAGTACTTC.

At least ten counts were recorded for this clonotype. The chain joins TRBV4-2 to TRBJ2-7, with a weak D call TRBD2 (5 bases). Germline V gives CDR1 LGHNA, CDR2 YNFKEQ. Trimming took 0 bases from V and 0 from J, leaving 9 bases between them. The CDR3 runs to 15 residues. The CDR3 DNA sequence: TGTGCCAGCAGCCAAGATAGAACTAGCTCCTACGAGCAGTACTTC. Residues: CASSQDRTSSYEQYF.

The sample holds many counts of this clonotype. The rearrangement joins TRBV20-1 to TRBJ2-5; 8 bases align to TRBD2. V lost 3 bases and J lost 1; bases outside the gene matches: 13. This CDR3 has 17 amino acids. Germline assignment: CDR1 DFQATT and CDR2 SNEGSKA (reference sequence). CDR3 sequence reads: CSARPIPGGGFQETQYF. The DNA for the CDR3 is TGCAGTGCTAGGCCAATCCCTGGCGGGGGGTTCCAAGAGACCCAGTACTTC.

Only a few counts were recorded for this clonotype. This chain connects TRBV5-1 to TRBJ2-3, with D possibly being TRBD2 (5 bases). This CDR3 has 14 amino acids. The germline V gene encodes CDR1 SGHRS and CDR2 YFSETQ. The ends were cut back, 0 bases at V and 3 bases at J, with 8 bases in the middle. CDR3 nucleotides: TGCGCCAGCAGCTTGGATACTAGGACAGATACGCAGTATTTT. Encoded protein: CASSLDTRTDTQYF.

This clonotype turned up a few times. The rearrangement joins TRBV5-5 to TRBJ1-1; 7 bases map to TRBD1. This CDR3 region has 14 residues. Germline loops: CDR1 SGHKS, CDR2 YYEKEE (reference sequence). V lost 0 bases to trimming and J lost 6 bases; unmatched junction nucleotides: 5. CDR3 DNA sequence: TGTGCCAGCAGCTTGGAAGGGGGCGCCGCTGAAGCTTTCTTT. Protein product: CASSLEGGAAEAFF. Drawing the rest from reference TRBV5-5 and TRBJ1-1, the complete variable domain is DAGVTQSPTHLIKTRGQQVTLRCSPISGHKSVSWYQQVLGQGPQFIFQYYEKEERGRGNFPDRFSARQFPNYSSELNVNALLLGDSALYLCASSLEGGAAEAFFGQGTRLTVV.

The chain carries TRBV3-2 and TRBJ2-2; the table calls TRBD2, which could not be checked here. TRBV3-2 represents a pseudogene. The CDR3 contains 16 residues. CDR3 sequence: CASSQEREKDTGELFF. As DNA, the CDR3 is TGTGCCAGCAGCCAAGAACGGGAGAAGGACACCGGGGAGCTGTTTTTT.